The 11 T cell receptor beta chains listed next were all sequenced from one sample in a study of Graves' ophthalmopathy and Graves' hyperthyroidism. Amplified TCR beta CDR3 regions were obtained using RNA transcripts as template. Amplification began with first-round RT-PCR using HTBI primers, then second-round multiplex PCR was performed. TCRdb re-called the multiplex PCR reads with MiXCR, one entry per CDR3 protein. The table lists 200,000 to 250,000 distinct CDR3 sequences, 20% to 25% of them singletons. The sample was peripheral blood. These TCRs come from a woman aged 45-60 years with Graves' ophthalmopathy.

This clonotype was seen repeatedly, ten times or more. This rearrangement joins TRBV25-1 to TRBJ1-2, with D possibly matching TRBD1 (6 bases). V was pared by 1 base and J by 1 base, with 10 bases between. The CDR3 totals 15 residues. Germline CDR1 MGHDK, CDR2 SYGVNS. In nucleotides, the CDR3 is TGTGCCAGCAGTGAATCCCAGGGGCTTAACTATGGCTACACCTTC. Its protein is CASSESQGLNYGYTF.

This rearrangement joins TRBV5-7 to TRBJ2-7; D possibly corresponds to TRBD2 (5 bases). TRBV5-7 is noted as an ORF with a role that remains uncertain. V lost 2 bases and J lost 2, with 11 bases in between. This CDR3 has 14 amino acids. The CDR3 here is CASSFGGRTYEQYF. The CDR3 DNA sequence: TGTGCCAGCAGCTTTGGAGGAAGGACCTACGAGCAGTACTTC.

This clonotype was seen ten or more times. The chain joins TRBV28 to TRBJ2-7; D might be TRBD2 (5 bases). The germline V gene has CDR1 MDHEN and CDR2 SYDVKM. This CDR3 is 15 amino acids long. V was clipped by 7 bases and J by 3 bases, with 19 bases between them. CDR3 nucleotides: TGTGCCAGCACTTCTACCGGGATCGGGAACTACGAGCAGTACTTC. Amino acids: CASTSTGIGNYEQYF.

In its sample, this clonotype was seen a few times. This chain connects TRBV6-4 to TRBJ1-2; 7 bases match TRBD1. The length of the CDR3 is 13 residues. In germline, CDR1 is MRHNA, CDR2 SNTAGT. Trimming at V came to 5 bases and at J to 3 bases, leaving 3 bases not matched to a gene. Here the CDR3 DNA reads TGTGCCAGCAGTCTAACAGGGGACTATGGCTACACCTTC. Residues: CASSLTGDYGYTF.

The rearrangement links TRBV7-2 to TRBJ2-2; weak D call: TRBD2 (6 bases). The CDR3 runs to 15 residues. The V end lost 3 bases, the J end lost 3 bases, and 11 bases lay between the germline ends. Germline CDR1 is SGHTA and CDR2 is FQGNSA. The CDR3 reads CASSFSWGDTGELFF. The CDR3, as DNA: TGTGCCAGCAGCTTCTCGTGGGGGGACACCGGGGAGCTGTTTTTT.

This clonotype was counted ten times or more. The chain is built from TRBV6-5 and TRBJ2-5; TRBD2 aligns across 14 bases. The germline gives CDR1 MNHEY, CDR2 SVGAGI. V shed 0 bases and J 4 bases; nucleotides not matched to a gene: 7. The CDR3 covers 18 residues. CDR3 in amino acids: CASSYSARGLAGAETQYF. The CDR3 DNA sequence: TGTGCCAGCAGTTACTCGGCAAGGGGACTAGCGGGAGCAGAGACCCAGTACTTC.

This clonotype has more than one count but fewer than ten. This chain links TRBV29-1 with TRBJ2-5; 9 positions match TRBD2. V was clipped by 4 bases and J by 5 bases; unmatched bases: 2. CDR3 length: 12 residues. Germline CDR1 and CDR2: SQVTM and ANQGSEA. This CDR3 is CSVGRGGETQYF. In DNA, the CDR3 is TGCAGCGTTGGGCGGGGGGGGGAGACCCAGTACTTC.

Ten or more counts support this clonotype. The CDR3 loop is CSAPNMGGSKNIQYF. CDR3 nucleotide sequence: TGCAGTGCTCCCAACATGGGGGGTTCCAAAAACATTCAGTACTTC. V usage is TRBV20-1 and J usage is TRBJ2-4; TRBD2 is a possible D gene (6 bases). CDR3 length: 15 residues. The germline V gene has CDR1 DFQATT and CDR2 SNEGSKA (reference sequence). Trimming removed 5 bases from V and 2 bases from J, with 16 bases in between.

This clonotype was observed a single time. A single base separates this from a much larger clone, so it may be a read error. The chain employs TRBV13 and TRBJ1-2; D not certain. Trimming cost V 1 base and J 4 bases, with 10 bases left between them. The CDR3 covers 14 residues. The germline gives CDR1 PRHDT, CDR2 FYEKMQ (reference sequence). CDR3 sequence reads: CASSLEGTRYGYTF. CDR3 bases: TGTGCCAGCAGCTTAGAGGGCACTCGCTATGGCTACACCTTC.

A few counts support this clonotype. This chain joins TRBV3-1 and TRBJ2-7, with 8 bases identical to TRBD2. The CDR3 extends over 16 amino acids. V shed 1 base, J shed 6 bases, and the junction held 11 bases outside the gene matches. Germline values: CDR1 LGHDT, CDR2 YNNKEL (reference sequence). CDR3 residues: CASSQGASGSIFEQYF. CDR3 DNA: TGTGCCAGCAGCCAAGGGGCCAGCGGGAGTATATTCGAGCAGTACTTC.

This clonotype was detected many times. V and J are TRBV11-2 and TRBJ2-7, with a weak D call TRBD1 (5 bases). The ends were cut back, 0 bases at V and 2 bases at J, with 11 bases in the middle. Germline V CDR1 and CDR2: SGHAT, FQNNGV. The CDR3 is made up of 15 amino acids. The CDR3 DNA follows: TGTGCCAGCAGCTTAGATATCAGGGAAACCTACGAGCAGTACTTC. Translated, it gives CASSLDIRETYEQYF.